The rows below give T cell receptor beta chains drawn from one sample of a study of blood T cell repertoires in COVID-19. Clones were read by immunoSEQ multiplex PCR, and TCRdb kept only the in-frame ones, dropping some. Here the sample spans over 90,000 clones, about 85% being singletons. The sample comprised peripheral blood. Receptors originate from a man over 45 in a cohort sampled during active COVID-19. The CDR3 runs from the conserved cysteine through the conserved F or W. Fields, in order: D gene, V gene, clone size, J gene, CDR3 protein, CDR3 DNA. D genes are given only for firm matches. Clone size is not always given. Where it is, it says once, few, many or a class for expanded clones.

.	TRBV7-9	.	TRBJ1-5	CASSLGPLASPQHF	TGTGCCAGCAGCTTAGGGCCTCTCGCTTCGCCCCAGCATTTT
TRBD1	TRBV6-1	.	TRBJ2-4	CASSEAGRQGNIQYF	TGTGCCAGCAGTGAAGCCGGACGACAGGGGAACATTCAGTACTTC
.	TRBV7-2	.	TRBJ1-2	CASSLFGTTGYTF	TGTGCCAGCAGCTTATTTGGGACAACGGGCTACACCTTC
.	TRBV6-1	once	TRBJ1-6	CASSGARSSYNSPLHF	TGTGCCAGCAGTGGAGCCCGGAGCTCCTATAATTCACCCCTCCACTTT
TRBD2	TRBV11-3	.	TRBJ2-2	CASSASAGGGTGELFF	TGTGCCAGCAGCGCGAGTGCGGGGGGAGGTACCGGGGAGCTGTTTTTT
.	TRBV5-1	.	TRBJ2-2	CASRNQGTGELFF	TGCGCCAGCAGGAACCAGGGGACCGGGGAGCTGTTTTTT
.	TRBV25-1	once	TRBJ1-2	CASSDGPRGYTF	TGTGCCAGCAGTGATGGTCCACGGGGCTACACCTTC
.	TRBV5-1	few	TRBJ1-4	CASSRGGGGGTNEKLFF	TGCGCCAGCAGCCGCGGCGGGGGCGGTGGAACTAATGAAAAACTGTTTTTT
TRBD1	TRBV12-5	.	TRBJ1-4	CASALDREGEKLFF	TGTGCTAGTGCCCTGGACAGGGAAGGGGAAAAACTGTTTTTT
TRBD2	TRBV29-1	.	TRBJ2-7	CSVEGLAGAYYEQYF	TGCAGCGTTGAAGGACTAGCGGGGGCCTACTACGAGCAGTACTTC
.	TRBV10-1	.	TRBJ2-5	CASSESRGMGETQYF	TGCGCCAGCAGTGAGTCGAGGGGGATGGGGGAGACCCAGTACTTC
TRBD1	TRBV7-2	.	TRBJ2-7	CASSLTLTGSDEQYF	TGTGCCAGCAGCTTAACCCTGACAGGGAGCGACGAGCAGTACTTC
.	TRBV6-5	.	TRBJ1-4	CASNQRFGRGEKLFF	TGTGCCAGCAACCAAAGGTTCGGCAGAGGTGAAAAACTGTTTTTT
TRBD1	TRBV6-5	.	TRBJ1-1	CASTLKTGGNTEAFF	TGTGCCAGCACGCTAAAGACAGGGGGAAACACTGAAGCTTTCTTT
.	TRBV5-1	.	TRBJ1-1	CASSPTGGEGMNTEAFF	TGCGCCAGCAGCCCCACGGGGGGAGAGGGTATGAACACTGAAGCTTTCTTT
.	TRBV2	.	TRBJ1-1	CASSVPGHKNTEAFF	TGTGCCAGCAGTGTCCCGGGACACAAGAACACTGAAGCTTTCTTT
.	TRBV7-2	.	TRBJ2-1	CASSARGIAAAIYNEQFF	TGTGCCAGCAGCGCACGAGGTATCGCGGCGGCCATTTACAATGAGCAGTTCTTC
TRBD1	TRBV18	.	TRBJ2-7	CASSPGQGPYEQYF	TGTGCCAGCTCACCCGGACAGGGGCCCTACGAGCAGTACTTC
.	TRBV6-2/TRBV6-3	.	TRBJ2-1	CASSTGNEQFF	TGTGCCAGCAGTACGGGGAATGAGCAGTTCTTC
.	TRBV5-1	.	TRBJ2-5	CASSLVGRKETQYF	TGCGCCAGCAGCTTGGTTGGCCGAAAAGAGACCCAGTACTTC
TRBD1	TRBV13	.	TRBJ1-1	CASSSNRQGRTEAFF	TGTGCCAGCAGCTCGAATCGACAGGGGAGGACTGAAGCTTTCTTT
.	TRBV18	.	TRBJ1-3	CASSPDSFPGNTIYF	TGTGCCAGCTCACCCGACAGCTTTCCTGGAAACACCATATATTTT
.	TRBV10-3	.	TRBJ1-6	CAISERGGSSPLHF	TGTGCCATCAGTGAGAGGGGGGGTTCTTCACCCCTCCACTTT
.	TRBV19	.	TRBJ1-3	CASSMSRGSGNTIYF	TGTGCCAGTAGTATGAGCAGGGGCTCTGGAAACACCATATATTTT
TRBD2	TRBV9	.	TRBJ2-2	CARSVAASGGATGELFF	TGTGCCCGCAGCGTCGCGGCTAGCGGGGGGGCGACGGGGGAGCTGTTTTTT
.	TRBV6-2/TRBV6-3	.	TRBJ2-2	CASSTNTGELFF	TGTGCCAGCAGTACAAACACCGGGGAGCTGTTTTTT
.	TRBV11-1	.	TRBJ2-5	CASSLNPAVAGETQYF	TGTGCCAGCAGCTTAAATCCGGCAGTTGCGGGGGAGACCCAGTACTTC
.	TRBV25-1	.	TRBJ1-1	CASSVAGAPEAFF	TGTGCCAGCAGTGTGGCAGGGGCCCCTGAAGCTTTCTTT
.	TRBV2	.	TRBJ1-1	CASRGGVGRTTEAFF	TGTGCCAGCCGGGGAGGTGTTGGAAGGACCACTGAAGCTTTCTTT
TRBD1	TRBV10-3	few	TRBJ2-7	CAIRTDRAREQYF	TGTGCCATCAGGACGGACAGGGCGAGGGAGCAGTACTTC
.	TRBV5-6	.	TRBJ2-1	CASSQGVSLGPSNEQFF	TGTGCCAGCAGCCAGGGCGTGTCATTAGGTCCGTCCAATGAGCAGTTCTTC